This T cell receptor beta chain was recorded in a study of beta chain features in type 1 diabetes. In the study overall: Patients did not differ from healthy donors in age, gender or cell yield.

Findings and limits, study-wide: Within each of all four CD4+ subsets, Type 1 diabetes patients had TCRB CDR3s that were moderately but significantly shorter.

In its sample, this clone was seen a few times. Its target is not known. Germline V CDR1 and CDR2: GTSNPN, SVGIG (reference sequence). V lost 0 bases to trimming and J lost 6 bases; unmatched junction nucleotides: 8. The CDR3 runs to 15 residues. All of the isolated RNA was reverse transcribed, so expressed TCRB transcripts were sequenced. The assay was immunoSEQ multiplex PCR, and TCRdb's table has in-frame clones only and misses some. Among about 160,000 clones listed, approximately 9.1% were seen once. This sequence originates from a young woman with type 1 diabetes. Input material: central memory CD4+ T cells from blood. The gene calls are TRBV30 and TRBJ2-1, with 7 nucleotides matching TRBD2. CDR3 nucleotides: TGTGCCTGGAGTGTAGGGTGGGAGGGGATCAATGAGCAGTTCTTC. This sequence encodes CAWSVGWEGINEQFF.